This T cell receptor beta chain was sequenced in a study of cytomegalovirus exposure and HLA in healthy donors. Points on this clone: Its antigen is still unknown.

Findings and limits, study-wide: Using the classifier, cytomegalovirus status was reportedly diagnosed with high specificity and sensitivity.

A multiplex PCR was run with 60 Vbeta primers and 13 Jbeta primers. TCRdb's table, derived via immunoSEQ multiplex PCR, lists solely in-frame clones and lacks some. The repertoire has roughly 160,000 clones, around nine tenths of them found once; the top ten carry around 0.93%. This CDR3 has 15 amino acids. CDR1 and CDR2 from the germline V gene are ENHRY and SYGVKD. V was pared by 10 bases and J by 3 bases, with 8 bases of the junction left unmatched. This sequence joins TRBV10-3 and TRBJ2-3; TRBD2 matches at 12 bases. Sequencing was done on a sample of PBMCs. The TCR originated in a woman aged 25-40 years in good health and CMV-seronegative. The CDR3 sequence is CATSSTSGGTDTQYF. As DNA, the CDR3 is TGTGCCACCTCCTCCACTAGCGGGGGGACAGATACGCAGTATTTT.